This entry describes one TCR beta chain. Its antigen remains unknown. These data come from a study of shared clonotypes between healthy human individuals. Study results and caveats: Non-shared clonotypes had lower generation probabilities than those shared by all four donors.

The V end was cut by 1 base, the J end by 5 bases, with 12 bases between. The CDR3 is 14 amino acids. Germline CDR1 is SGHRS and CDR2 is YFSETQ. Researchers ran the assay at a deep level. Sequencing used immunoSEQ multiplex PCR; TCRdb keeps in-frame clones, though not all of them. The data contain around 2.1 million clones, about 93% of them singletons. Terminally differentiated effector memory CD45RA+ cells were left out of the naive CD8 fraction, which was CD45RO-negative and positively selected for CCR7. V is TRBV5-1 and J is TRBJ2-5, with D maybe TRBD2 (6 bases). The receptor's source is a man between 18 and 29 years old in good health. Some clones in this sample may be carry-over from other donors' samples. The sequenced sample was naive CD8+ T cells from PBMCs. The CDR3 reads CASSLLGGRETQYF. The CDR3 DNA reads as TGCGCCAGCAGCTTGTTAGGAGGGCGGGAGACCCAGTACTTC.